What follows are 7 T cell receptor beta chains derived from one specimen sequenced in a study of blood T cell repertoires in COVID-19. The method was immunoSEQ multiplex PCR; TCRdb's version includes in-frame clones alone and lacks a portion of them. The profile covers fewer than 90,000 clones, with 60% to 85% appearing a single time and over 40% taken by the ten largest. Sequencing was performed on peripheral blood. The receptors stem from a human donor in a cohort sampled during active COVID-19.

This chain joins TRBV18 and TRBJ2-1, with D possibly being TRBD1 (6 bases). CDR1 is KGHSH, CDR2 LQKENI, per germline. Deletions cut 3 bases from V and 12 bases from J, with 12 bases between. CDR3 length: 12 residues. The chain's CDR3 is CASSPTGEGQFF. As DNA, the CDR3 is TGTGCCAGCTCACCGACAGGCGAAGGGCAGTTCTTC.

The J gene is TRBJ2-7, the V gene TRBV7-2, with D uncertain. V lost 1 base and J 0 bases, leaving 13 bases between the germline ends. The CDR3 is 16 residues long. Germline V gene lookup returns CDR1 SGHTA and CDR2 FQGNSA. The chain's CDR3 is CASSLDLTTVSYEQYF. Here the CDR3 DNA reads TGTGCCAGCAGCTTAGACTTGACAACCGTCTCCTACGAGCAGTACTTC.

The chain employs TRBV2 and TRBJ2-7; tentatively, D is TRBD1 (6 bases). Trimming stripped 6 bases from V and 0 bases from J, with 12 bases between. From germline, CDR1 is SNHLY and CDR2 FYNNEI. This CDR3 spans 14 amino acids. CDR3 bases: TGTGCCAGCAGAAGGGACACCAGCTCCTACGAGCAGTACTTC. It yields the protein CASRRDTSSYEQYF.

The chain combines TRBV4-3 with TRBJ2-7; 11 bases align to TRBD2. Trimming at V came to 1 base and at J to 0 bases, leaving 2 bases not matched to a gene. Germline CDR1 reads LGHNA; CDR2 reads YSLEER. The CDR3 covers 16 residues. CDR3 in DNA: TGCGCCAGCAGCCAAGCTAGCGGGAGGCACTCCTACGAGCAGTACTTC. It is translated as CASSQASGRHSYEQYF.

This chain joins TRBV19 and TRBJ2-7, with D possibly matching TRBD1 (6 bases). This CDR3 is 14 amino acids long. V lost 4 bases and J 7 bases, leaving 17 bases between the germline ends. From germline, CDR1 is LNHDA and CDR2 SQIVND (reference sequence). CDR3 DNA: TGTGCCAGTAGTACTGGACAGACAATAGTGGAGCAGTACTTC. Translating gives CASSTGQTIVEQYF.

The rearrangement joins TRBV28 to TRBJ2-5; TRBD2 matches 7 bases. Germline V gene sequence: CDR1 MDHEN, CDR2 SYDVKM. The CDR3 spans 15 residues. Trimming removed 1 base from V and 4 bases from J; junction bases left unmatched: 6. CDR3 bases: TGTGCCAGCAGTTTATCGGGGGGTTGGGCAGAGACCCAGTACTTC. Translated: CASSLSGGWAETQYF.

This sequence joins TRBV28 and TRBJ1-4; tentatively, D is TRBD1 (6 bases). V was pared by 5 bases and J by 3 bases, with 22 bases between. Germline CDR1 reads MDHEN; CDR2 reads SYDVKM. CDR3 length equals 18 residues. CDR3 protein: CASSPTPRTGRANEKLFF. The CDR3 DNA reads TGTGCCAGCAGTCCTACCCCCCGCACAGGGCGAGCTAATGAAAAACTGTTTTTT.